Below are 17 T cell receptor beta chains sequenced from a single sample in a study of blood T cell repertoires in COVID-19. Profiling relied on immunoSEQ multiplex PCR, and the TCRdb table lists in-frame clones only, not all of them. The repertoire consists of approximately 280,000 clones, with 70% to 90% occurring once and the leading ten covering 9.4%. Material for sequencing was peripheral blood. These receptors were collected from a man between 18 and 35 years old with active or convalescent COVID-19.

The chain carries TRBV5-1 and TRBJ2-3; weak D call: TRBD2 (6 bases). The CDR3 is made up of 18 amino acids. Trimming took 1 base from V and 1 from J, leaving 19 bases between them. Germline CDR1 reads SGHRS; CDR2 reads YFSETQ. CDR3 region: CASSLSVSGVFGTDTQYF. CDR3 DNA sequence: TGCGCCAGCAGCTTGTCGGTTTCGGGAGTGTTTGGCACAGATACGCAGTATTTT.

V gene TRBV6-5 combines with J gene TRBJ1-4; D is perhaps TRBD1 (6 bases). The CDR3 loop spans 15 amino acids. The V end lost 2 bases, the J end lost 8 bases, and 15 bases lay between the germline ends. Germline CDR1 is MNHEY and CDR2 is SVGAGI. The CDR3: CASSYIGRGDEKLFF. CDR3 nucleotides: TGTGCCAGCAGTTACATCGGCAGGGGAGACGAAAAACTGTTTTTT.

In its sample, this clone was seen once. This chain uses TRBV5-4 with TRBJ1-4, with 7 bases identical to TRBD1. With V trimmed by 4 bases and J by 3 bases, 3 bases remained unmatched. Germline V CDR1 and CDR2: SGHNT, YYREEE (reference sequence). This CDR3 has 14 amino acids. CDR3 DNA: TGTGCCAGCAGCGCTGGACAGGCTAATGAAAAACTGTTTTTT. Translated: CASSAGQANEKLFF.

The CDR3 DNA sequence: TGTGCCAGCAGCCAGGTCCGAACATACTACGAGCAGTACTTC. This encodes CASSQVRTYYEQYF. The rearrangement uses TRBV4-2 and TRBJ2-7; no definite D call. CDR1 and CDR2 from the germline V gene are LGHNA and YNFKEQ. The V end lost 3 bases, the J end lost 3 bases, and 12 bases lay between the germline ends. The CDR3 is 14 residues long.

V and J are TRBV2 and TRBJ1-4; D unresolved. V lost 7 bases and J lost 3, with 21 bases in between. This CDR3 is built from 17 residues. Per the germline V gene, CDR1 is SNHLY and CDR2 is FYNNEI. CDR3 region: CASNARLPLVANEKLFF. The CDR3 region has the DNA TGTGCCAGCAACGCCCGACTGCCTCTTGTAGCTAATGAAAAACTGTTTTTT.

The J gene is TRBJ2-3, the V gene TRBV5-1; 10 positions agree with TRBD2. The V segment lost 3 bases and the J segment 0 bases; nucleotides outside the gene matches: 4. Germline V gene data show CDR1 as SGHRS and CDR2 as YFSETQ. This CDR3 is built from 16 residues. The chain's CDR3 is CASSWERGGSTDTQYF. As DNA, the CDR3 is TGCGCCAGCAGCTGGGAGCGGGGGGGGAGCACAGATACGCAGTATTTT.

The chain combines TRBV9 with TRBJ2-5; perhaps TRBD2 as D (6 bases). Germline V gene data show CDR1 as SGDLS and CDR2 as YYNGEE. Trimming cost V 3 bases and J 4 bases, with 7 bases left between them. CDR3 length: 12 residues. The CDR3 is CASSGLGETQYF. DNA for the CDR3: TGTGCCAGCAGCGGACTAGGAGAGACCCAGTACTTC.

This clone was counted a few times. The gene calls are TRBV10-3 and TRBJ2-5; 14 bases agree with TRBD2. Looked up from germline, CDR1 is ENHRY and CDR2 is SYGVKD. The V segment lost 2 bases and the J segment 1 base; nucleotides outside the gene matches: 9. The CDR3 contains 19 residues. The CDR3 reads CAISEMTSGGAPLQETQYF. The CDR3 coding sequence is TGTGCCATCAGTGAGATGACTAGCGGGGGGGCCCCTCTCCAAGAGACCCAGTACTTC.

This clone was found once. The chain carries TRBV7-8 and TRBJ1-6; 7 nucleotides agree with TRBD1. CDR1 is SGHVS and CDR2 is FQNEAQ in the germline V gene. This CDR3 spans 15 amino acids. V lost 0 bases to trimming and J lost 7 bases; unmatched junction nucleotides: 3. For the CDR3, the DNA is TGTGCCAGCAGCTTAGCCGCCAGGGGGAATTCACCCCTCCACTTT. It translates to CASSLAARGNSPLHF.

V is TRBV7-2 and J is TRBJ2-3; 10 nucleotides align to TRBD2. V gave up 7 bases and J gave up 1 base; unmatched junction bases: 8. CDR1 and CDR2 (germline): SGHTA, FQGNSA. This CDR3 is 16 amino acids long. The CDR3: CASTAAGGPGTDTQYF. In DNA form, the CDR3 reads TGTGCCAGCACGGCAGCGGGGGGGCCTGGCACAGATACGCAGTATTTT.

The chain combines TRBV6-2 or TRBV6-3 with TRBJ1-5, with D tentatively TRBD1 (6 bases). This CDR3 spans 14 amino acids. Looked up from germline, CDR1 is MNHEY and CDR2 is SVGEGT. Trimming took 5 bases from V and 11 from J, leaving 19 bases between them. The CDR3 DNA sequence: TGTGCCAGCAGTAGCAGGGGTTGGGTAGTGACCCAGCATTTT. This sequence encodes CASSSRGWVVTQHF.

This chain connects TRBV5-4 to TRBJ2-3; no reliable D call. Germline values: CDR1 SGHNT, CDR2 YYREEE (reference sequence). The ends were cut back, 1 base at V and 0 bases at J, with 6 bases in the middle. This CDR3 spans 14 amino acids. CDR3 protein: CASSLTASTDTQYF. CDR3 nucleotides: TGTGCCAGCAGCTTGACAGCCAGCACAGATACGCAGTATTTT. The full variable domain, with the rest looked up from reference TRBV5-4 and TRBJ2-3, is ETGVTQSPTHLIKTRGQQVTLRCSSQSGHNTVSWYQQALGQGPQFIFQYYREEENGRGNFPPRFSGLQFPNYSSELNVNALELDDSALYLCASSLTASTDTQYFGPGTRLTVL.

The chain recombines TRBV4-1 with TRBJ2-3; 12 positions agree with TRBD2. CDR1 is MGHRA and CDR2 is YSYEKL in the germline V gene. The CDR3 consists of 18 residues. Germline trimming cut 1 base from V and 2 bases from J; bases unmatched to any gene: 7. The CDR3 here is CASSQVYLAGGPTDTQYF. The DNA for the CDR3 is TGCGCCAGCAGCCAAGTCTACCTAGCGGGGGGGCCCACAGATACGCAGTATTTT.

The chain links TRBV7-9 to TRBJ2-1; D gene unclear. This CDR3 comprises 13 residues. Germline assignment: CDR1 SEHNR and CDR2 FQNEAQ (reference sequence). V dropped 5 bases and J dropped 4 bases, with 9 bases sitting between them. The CDR3 sequence is CASSKLGYNEQFF. The CDR3, as DNA: TGTGCCAGCAGCAAGCTAGGTTACAATGAGCAGTTCTTC.

The table lists this clone with a count of one. The chain links TRBV7-9 to TRBJ2-3; perhaps TRBD2 as D (5 bases). The CDR3 totals 14 residues. Germline lookup yields CDR1 SEHNR and CDR2 FQNEAQ (reference sequence). V was clipped by 4 bases and J by 4 bases, with 12 bases between them. The CDR3 here is CASSSPGRADTQYF. The CDR3 bases are TGTGCCAGCAGCTCACCGGGAAGGGCAGATACGCAGTATTTT.

This clone was picked up a small number of times. The chain is built from TRBV21-1 and TRBJ1-6. TRBV21-1 corresponds to a pseudogene. The CDR3 runs 16 residues. Written as DNA, the CDR3 is TGTGCCAGCAGCAAAGCGTACGCCAGGTTTAAACTAGCCCTCCACTTT. Its translation: CASSKAYARFKLALHF.

V and J are TRBV27 and TRBJ1-2; the D gene is possibly TRBD1 (6 bases). The V gene lost 3 bases and the J gene lost 3 bases, with 14 bases spanning the gap. The length of the CDR3 is 15 residues. Germline assignment: CDR1 MNHEY and CDR2 SMNVEV (reference sequence). The CDR3, as DNA: TGTGCCAGCAGTTTGAGCATCGGGACACACTATGGCTACACCTTC. It yields the protein CASSLSIGTHYGYTF.